The rows below give T cell receptor beta chains drawn from one sample of a study of T cells after yellow fever vaccination. TCRdb reprocessed the 5' RACE reads via MiXCR and lists one record per CDR3 protein. The profile covers 500,000 to 650,000 distinct CDR3 sequences, with approximately 16% appearing a single time and around 15% taken by the ten largest. Material: PBMCs, obtained 4 to 6 days after the first yellow fever vaccination. Receptor source: a young man who received the YFV17D yellow fever vaccine. Both conserved end residues are part of each CDR3. The order of the fields is V gene, D gene, J gene, clone size, CDR3 DNA, CDR3 protein. A D gene is named only where the DNA matches it firmly. The size entry is marked missing in some rows and otherwise reads once, few, many or a size class.

>TRBV5-1|TRBD2|TRBJ2-5|few
TGCGCCAGCACTGATCAGCGGGGATTAGGGGAGACCCAGTACTTC
CASTDQRGLGETQYF
>TRBV5-1|.|TRBJ1-5|.
TGCGCCAGCAGCTTTTTCGGGGGTCAGCCCCAGCATTTT
CASSFFGGQPQHF
>TRBV5-1|TRBD1|TRBJ1-2|few
TGCGCCAGCAACATCGGGACAGGGCTCTCCAATGGCTACACCTTC
CASNIGTGLSNGYTF
>TRBV6-2/TRBV6-3|.|TRBJ2-4|few
TGTGCCACCTACCGGGGAAACATTCAGTACTTC
CATYRGNIQYF
>TRBV11-2|TRBD2|TRBJ2-3|few
TGTGCCAGCAGCTGGTCGGCGGGGGGGAATTCTGGCACAGATACGCAGTATTTT
CASSWSAGGNSGTDTQYF
>TRBV7-8|.|TRBJ2-5|.
TGTGCCAGCAGCCCACAGCGAGCGGCAGGTCAAGAGACCCAGTACTTC
CASSPQRAAGQETQYF
>TRBV20-1|.|TRBJ1-2|.
TGCAGTGCTAGAGATGGGGGGATGCAGGTCTACACCTTC
CSARDGGMQVYTF
>TRBV6-1|.|TRBJ2-5|.
TGTGCCAGCAGCCGGGAGTGGGGGACCCAAGAGACCCAGTACTTC
CASSREWGTQETQYF
>TRBV6-1|TRBD1|TRBJ2-2|.
TGTTCCAGCAGCAGGGGGCGGTTAAACACCGGGGAGCTGTTTTTT
CSSSRGRLNTGELFF
>TRBV9|.|TRBJ2-3|few
TGTGCCAGCAGCGTAGAAGGCGGCACAGATACGCAGTATTTT
CASSVEGGTDTQYF
>TRBV5-1|.|TRBJ2-7|many
TGCGCCAGCAGCTTGGGAGGGAACTCCTACGAGCAGTACTTC
CASSLGGNSYEQYF
>TRBV7-9|TRBD1|TRBJ2-7|.
TGTGCCAGCAGCTTAAGTGGAGACAGGGCCTACGAGCAGTACTTC
CASSLSGDRAYEQYF
>TRBV6-4|TRBD2|TRBJ2-1|.
TGTGCCAGCAGTCCAAGGACTAGCGGGGGGGCAAGAAATGAGCAGTTCTTC
CASSPRTSGGARNEQFF
>TRBV20-1|.|TRBJ1-1|.
TGCAGTGCTGCAGCCGGGGGGTGGAACACTGAAGCTTTCTTT
CSAAAGGWNTEAFF
>TRBV6-6|.|TRBJ2-5|.
TGTGCCAGCAGTCAGGGGACCGAAGCCTACTTC
CASSQGTEAYF
>TRBV12-3/TRBV12-4|.|TRBJ2-3|few
TGTGCCAGCAGTTTAGGCGGATCGGGGACCCGCACAGATACGCAGTATTTT
CASSLGGSGTRTDTQYF
>TRBV12-3/TRBV12-4|.|TRBJ2-3|few
TGTGCCAGCACGAGGGACAGCACAGATACGCAGTATTTT
CASTRDSTDTQYF
>TRBV2|TRBD2|TRBJ2-2|.
TGTGCCAGCAGGGCGAAACTAGCGGACCTGAACACCGGGGAGCTGTTTTTT
CASRAKLADLNTGELFF
>TRBV12-3/TRBV12-4|TRBD2|TRBJ2-5|once
TGTGCCAGCAGTTCACCAGCGGGGACCCCCCAAGAGACCCAGTACTTC
CASSSPAGTPQETQYF
>TRBV12-3/TRBV12-4|TRBD1|TRBJ1-5|few
TGTGCCAGCAGTTTAAGAGGGGACAGACAGGGCCAGCCCCAGCATTTT
CASSLRGDRQGQPQHF
>TRBV6-1|.|TRBJ2-2|.
TGTGCCAGCAGTGATACAGGGTTCGGGGAGCTGTTTTTT
CASSDTGFGELFF
>TRBV10-3|.|TRBJ1-3|few
TGTGCCATCACCCGGGGAGGGGCGCAGAACACCATATATTTT
CAITRGGAQNTIYF
>TRBV4-2|TRBD2|TRBJ2-5|.
TGTGCCAGCAGCCAAGGAGTGGGACTAGCGGGGGGCCAAGAGACCCAGTACTTC
CASSQGVGLAGGQETQYF
>TRBV3-1|.|TRBJ2-3|.
TGTGCCAGCAGCCAATTAAGGTCGTCTAGCACAGATACGCAGTATTTT
CASSQLRSSSTDTQYF
>TRBV12-3/TRBV12-4|.|TRBJ1-5|.
TGTGCCAGCACCCATAGTAGCAATCAGCCCCAGCATTTT
CASTHSSNQPQHF
>TRBV7-9|TRBD2|TRBJ2-7|.
TGTGCCAGCAGCTCGCGCGGGGGGGCCCCCGAGCAGTACTTC
CASSSRGGAPEQYF
>TRBV4-1|.|TRBJ2-2|few
TGCGCCAGCAGCCAACAAGGGGGGGAGGGCACCGGGGAGCTGTTTTTT
CASSQQGGEGTGELFF
>TRBV6-5|TRBD2|TRBJ2-3|few
TGTGCCAGCAGTTACTCGGGGAGCGGGGAGCGCACAGATACGCAGTATTTT
CASSYSGSGERTDTQYF